This T cell receptor (beta chain) stems from a study of T cell repertoires in cytomegalovirus infection. Study in general: Both a matching HLA type and CMV infection were indicated by public TCR beta signatures. Study-wide points: HLA-C-restricted TCR beta clonotypes specific for CMV led the ex vivo response. Pooled public TCR beta family frequency picked out CMV carriers with the relevant HLA.

This CDR3 has 17 residues. Trimming removed 6 bases from V and 0 bases from J, with 20 bases in between. Germline CDR1 SGHAT, CDR2 FQNNGV. This clonotype was observed a handful of times. The antigen is undetermined. Each CDR3 protein is one row after TCRdb ran MiXCR on the reads. Of hundreds of thousands of distinct CDR3 sequences listed, approximately 18% are singletons. This receptor was taken from a human donor in good health (CMV status not recorded). Some clones in this sample may be carry-over from other donors' samples. The rearrangement links TRBV11-2 to TRBJ1-1; D might be TRBD1 (5 bases). The specimen sequenced was PBMCs. CDR3 coding DNA: TGTGCCAGCAGTCCTGCCAGCCTCCGGGGGATGAACACTGAAGCTTTCTTT. Its translation: CASSPASLRGMNTEAFF.